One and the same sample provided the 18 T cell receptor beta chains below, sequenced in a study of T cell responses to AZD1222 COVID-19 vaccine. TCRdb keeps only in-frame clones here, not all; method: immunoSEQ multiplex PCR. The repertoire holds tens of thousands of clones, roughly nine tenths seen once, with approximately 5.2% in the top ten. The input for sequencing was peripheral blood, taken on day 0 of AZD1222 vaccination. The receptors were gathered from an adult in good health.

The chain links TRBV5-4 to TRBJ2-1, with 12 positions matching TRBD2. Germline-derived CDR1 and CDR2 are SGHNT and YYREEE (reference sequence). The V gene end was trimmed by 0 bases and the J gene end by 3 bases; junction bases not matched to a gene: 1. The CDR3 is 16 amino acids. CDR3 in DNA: TGTGCCAGCAGCTTGGTACTAGCGGGAGGCTACAATGAGCAGTTCTTC. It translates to CASSLVLAGGYNEQFF.

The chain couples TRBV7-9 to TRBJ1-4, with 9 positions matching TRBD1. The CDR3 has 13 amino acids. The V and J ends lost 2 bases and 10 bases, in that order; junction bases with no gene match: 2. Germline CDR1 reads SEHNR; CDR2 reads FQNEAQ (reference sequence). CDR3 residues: CASSLRQGGKLFF. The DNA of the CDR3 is TGTGCCAGCAGCTTACGACAGGGGGGAAAACTGTTTTTT. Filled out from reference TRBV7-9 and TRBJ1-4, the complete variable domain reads DTGVSQNPRHKITKRGQNVTFRCDPISEHNRLYWYRQTLGQGPEFLTYFQNEAQLEKSRLLSDRFSAERPKGSFSTLEIQRTEQGDSAMYLCASSLRQGGKLFFGSGTQLSVL.

CDR3 amino acids: CASSSGLAGGGNTGELFF. CDR3 bases: TGTGCCAGCAGCTCGGGACTAGCGGGAGGGGGGAACACCGGGGAGCTGTTTTTT. The chain combines TRBV7-3 with TRBJ2-2; the match to TRBD2 covers 16 bases. Germline values: CDR1 SGHTA, CDR2 FQGTGA. The CDR3 covers 18 residues. V was clipped by 4 bases and J by 1 base; unmatched bases: 3.

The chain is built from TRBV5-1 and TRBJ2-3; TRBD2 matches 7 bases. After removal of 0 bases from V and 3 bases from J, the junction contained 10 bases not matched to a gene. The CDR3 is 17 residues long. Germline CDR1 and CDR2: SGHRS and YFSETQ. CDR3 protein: CASSLAASGLLTDTQYF. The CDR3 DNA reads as TGCGCCAGCAGCTTGGCGGCTAGCGGACTCCTTACAGATACGCAGTATTTT.

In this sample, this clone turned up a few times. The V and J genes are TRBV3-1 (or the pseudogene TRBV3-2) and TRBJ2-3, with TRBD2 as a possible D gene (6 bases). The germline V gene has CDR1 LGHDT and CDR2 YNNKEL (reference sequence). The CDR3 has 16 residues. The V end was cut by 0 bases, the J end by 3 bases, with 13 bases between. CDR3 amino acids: CASSQDSGSRTDTQYF. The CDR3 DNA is TGTGCCAGCAGCCAAGATTCCGGGAGTAGGACAGATACGCAGTATTTT.

In DNA, the CDR3 is TGTGCCAGCAGCCGGGTGGGGGGCGAGGTCTATGGCTACACCTTC. The encoded protein is CASSRVGGEVYGYTF. The V call is TRBV7-2, the J call TRBJ1-2, with D possibly matching TRBD1 (6 bases). The ends were cut back, 5 bases at V and 4 bases at J, with 17 bases in the middle. This CDR3 region has 15 residues. The germline gives CDR1 SGHTA, CDR2 FQGNSA.

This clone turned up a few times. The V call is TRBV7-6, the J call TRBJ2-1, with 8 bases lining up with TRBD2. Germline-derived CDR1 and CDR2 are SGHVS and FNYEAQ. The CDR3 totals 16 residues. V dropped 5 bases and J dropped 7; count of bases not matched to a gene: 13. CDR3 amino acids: CASSASGRDPSNEQFF. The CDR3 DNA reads TGTGCCAGCAGCGCAAGCGGGAGAGACCCGTCAAATGAGCAGTTCTTC.

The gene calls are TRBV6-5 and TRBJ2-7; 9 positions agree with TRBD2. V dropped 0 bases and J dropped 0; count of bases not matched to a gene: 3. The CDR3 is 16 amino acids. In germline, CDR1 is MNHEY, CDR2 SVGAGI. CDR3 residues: CASSYSTSGSSYEQYF. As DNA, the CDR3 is TGTGCCAGCAGTTACTCGACTAGCGGAAGCTCCTACGAGCAGTACTTC.

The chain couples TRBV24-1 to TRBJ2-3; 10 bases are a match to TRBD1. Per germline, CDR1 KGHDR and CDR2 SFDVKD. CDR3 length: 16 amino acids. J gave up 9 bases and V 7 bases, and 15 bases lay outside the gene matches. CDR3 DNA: TGTGCCACCAGCCCCCCTCCGGGACAGGGGCCTGAGACGCAGTATTTT. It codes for CATSPPPGQGPETQYF.

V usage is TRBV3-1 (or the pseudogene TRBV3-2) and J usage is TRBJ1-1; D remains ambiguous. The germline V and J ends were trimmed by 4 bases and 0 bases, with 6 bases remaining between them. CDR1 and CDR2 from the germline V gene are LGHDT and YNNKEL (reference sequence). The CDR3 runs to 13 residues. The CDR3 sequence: CASSLRMNTEAFF. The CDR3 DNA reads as TGTGCCAGCAGCCTGAGGATGAACACTGAAGCTTTCTTT.

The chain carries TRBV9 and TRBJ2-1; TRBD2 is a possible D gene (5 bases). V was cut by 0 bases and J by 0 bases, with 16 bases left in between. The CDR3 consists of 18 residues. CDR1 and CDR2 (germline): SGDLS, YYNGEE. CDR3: CASSVASTIISSYNEQFF. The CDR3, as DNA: TGTGCCAGCAGCGTAGCTAGCACCATAATAAGCTCCTACAATGAGCAGTTCTTC.

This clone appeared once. The DNA of the CDR3 is TGTGCCAGCAGCCCACAGGGGACCACAGATACGCAGTATTTT. Its translation is CASSPQGTTDTQYF. The rearrangement uses TRBV27 and TRBJ2-3; 7 positions match TRBD1. V lost 6 bases, J lost 2 bases, and 5 bases stayed unmatched. This CDR3 region has 14 residues. CDR1 MNHEY and CDR2 SMNVEV come from the germline V gene (reference sequence).

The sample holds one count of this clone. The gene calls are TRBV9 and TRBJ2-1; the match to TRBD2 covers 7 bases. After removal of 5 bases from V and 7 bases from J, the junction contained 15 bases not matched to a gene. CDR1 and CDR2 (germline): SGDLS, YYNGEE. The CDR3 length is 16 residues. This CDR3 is CASSEEGGRFFNEQFF. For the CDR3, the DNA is TGTGCCAGCAGTGAGGAGGGCGGGAGATTTTTTAATGAGCAGTTCTTC.

As DNA, the CDR3 is TGTGCCAGCAGCTTATGGGACGAGCAGTACTTC. Translation: CASSLWDEQYF. The rearrangement uses TRBV7-8 and TRBJ2-7; no clear D. The V end lost 2 bases, the J end lost 5 bases, and 4 bases lay between the germline ends. The V gene's germline CDR1 is SGHVS and CDR2 FQNEAQ. The CDR3 length is 11 residues.

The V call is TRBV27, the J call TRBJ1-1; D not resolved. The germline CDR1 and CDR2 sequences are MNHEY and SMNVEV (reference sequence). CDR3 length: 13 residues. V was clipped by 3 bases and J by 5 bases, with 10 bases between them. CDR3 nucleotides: TGTGCCAGCAGTTTCAATCTTAGGACTGAAGCTTTCTTT. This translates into CASSFNLRTEAFF.

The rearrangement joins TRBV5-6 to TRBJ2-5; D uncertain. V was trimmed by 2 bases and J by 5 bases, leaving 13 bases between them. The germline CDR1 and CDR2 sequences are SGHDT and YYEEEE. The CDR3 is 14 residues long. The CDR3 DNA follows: TGTGCCAGCAGCTTAAGACCCCTCCGTGAGACCCAGTACTTC. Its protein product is CASSLRPLRETQYF.

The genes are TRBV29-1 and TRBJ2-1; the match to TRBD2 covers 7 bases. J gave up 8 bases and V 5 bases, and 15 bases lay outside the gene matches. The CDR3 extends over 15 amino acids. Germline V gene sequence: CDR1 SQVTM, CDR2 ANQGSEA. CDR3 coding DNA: TGCAGCGTTTCACTGGGAGCGGGGAGACTTGATGAGCAGTTCTTC. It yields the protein CSVSLGAGRLDEQFF.

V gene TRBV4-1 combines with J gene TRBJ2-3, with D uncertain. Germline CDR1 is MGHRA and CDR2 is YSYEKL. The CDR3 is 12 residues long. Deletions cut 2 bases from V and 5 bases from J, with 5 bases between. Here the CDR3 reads CASSQSQDTQYF. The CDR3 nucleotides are TGCGCCAGCAGCCAAAGCCAAGATACGCAGTATTTT.